This T cell receptor (beta chain) was recorded in a study of cytotoxic CD8 clonotypes in ibrutinib-treated CLL. TCRdb's table, derived via immunoSEQ multiplex PCR, lists solely in-frame clones and lacks some. The table has over 120,000 clones, around 84% seen once. Germline V gene lookup returns CDR1 LNHDA and CDR2 SQIVND (reference sequence). V lost 3 bases, J lost 11 bases, and 17 bases lay in between. The CDR3 is made up of 14 amino acids. The rearrangement uses TRBV19 and TRBJ1-5; D gene uncertain. The sample here was PBMCs, taken after 36 months of ibrutinib treatment. The source is a human donor with chronic lymphocytic leukemia. CDR3 sequence: CASSIRRSEKAQHF. CDR3 sequence (DNA): TGTGCCAGTAGTATCCGTCGGTCCGAGAAGGCCCAGCATTTT.